This T cell receptor (beta chain) came from a study of cytomegalovirus exposure and HLA in healthy donors. Study observations and caveats: HLA restriction was apparent for most CMV-associated TCR beta chains in a later analysis. When analyzed later, a missense DCLRE1C variant was found to be linked to TCR beta V- and J-gene trimming. Based on reports, TCR beta sequences accurately predicted HLA-A and HLA-B alleles for most subjects. For most TCR beta V segments, an earlier analysis put the productive rate at about 87% or about 30% of the time.

Worth noting for this clone: What it recognizes is unknown.

Germline V gene lookup returns CDR1 MNHNS and CDR2 SASEGT. The CDR3 runs 15 residues. J was trimmed by 4 bases and V by 6 bases; bases with no gene match: 6. PCR amplification relied on 60 Vbeta primers (plus 13 Jbeta primers). Profiling relied on immunoSEQ multiplex PCR, and the TCRdb table lists in-frame clones only, not all of them. The sample includes over 150,000 clones, around 70% of them seen just once. This clonotype was obtained from a male donor in good health and CMV-seronegative. Material: PBMCs. V usage is TRBV6-1 and J usage is TRBJ2-1; the match to TRBD1 covers 10 bases. In nucleotides, the CDR3 is TGTGCCAGCAGCGGAAAGGACAGGGGGTACAATGAGCAGTTCTTC. Encoded protein: CASSGKDRGYNEQFF.